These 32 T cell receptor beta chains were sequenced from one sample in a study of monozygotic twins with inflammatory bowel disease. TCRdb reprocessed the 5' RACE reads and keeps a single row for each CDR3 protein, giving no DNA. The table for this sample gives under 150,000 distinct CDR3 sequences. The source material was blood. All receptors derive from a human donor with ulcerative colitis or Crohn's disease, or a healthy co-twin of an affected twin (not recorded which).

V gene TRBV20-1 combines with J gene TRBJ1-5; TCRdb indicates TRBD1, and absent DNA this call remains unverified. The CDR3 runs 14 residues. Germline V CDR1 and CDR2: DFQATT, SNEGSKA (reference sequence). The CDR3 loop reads CSAQTGTGGQPQHF.

The CDR3 protein is CSAGWSGQETQYF. This chain uses TRBV29-1 with TRBJ2-5. Germline-derived CDR1 and CDR2 are SQVTM and ANQGSEA. The CDR3 length is 13 residues. The full variable domain, completed using reference TRBV29-1 and TRBJ2-5, is SAVISQKPSRDICQRGTSLTIQCQVDSQVTMMFWYRQQPGQSLTLIATANQGSEATYESGFVIDKFPISRPNLTFSTLTVSNMSPEDSSIYLCSAGWSGQETQYFGPGTRLLVL.

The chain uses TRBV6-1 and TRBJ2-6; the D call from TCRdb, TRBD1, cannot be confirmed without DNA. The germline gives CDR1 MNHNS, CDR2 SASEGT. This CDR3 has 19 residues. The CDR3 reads CASSWAGRSPFGGANVLTF.

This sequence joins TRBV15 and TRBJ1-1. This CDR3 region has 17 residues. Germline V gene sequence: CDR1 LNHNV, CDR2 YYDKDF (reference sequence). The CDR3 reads CATSRARAAGLNTEAFF.

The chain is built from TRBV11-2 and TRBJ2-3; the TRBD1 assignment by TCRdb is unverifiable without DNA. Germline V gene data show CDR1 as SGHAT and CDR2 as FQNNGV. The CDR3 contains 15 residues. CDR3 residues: CASSSPDSSTDTQYF.

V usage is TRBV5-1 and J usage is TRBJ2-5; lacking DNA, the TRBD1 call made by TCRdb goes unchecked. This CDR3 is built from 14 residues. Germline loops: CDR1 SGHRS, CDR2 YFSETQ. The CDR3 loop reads CASSLGGSGETQYF. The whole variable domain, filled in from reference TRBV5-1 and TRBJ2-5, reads KAGVTQTPRYLIKTRGQQVTLSCSPISGHRSVSWYQQTPGQGLQFLFEYFSETQRNKGNFPGRFSGRQFSNSRSEMNVSTLELGDSALYLCASSLGGSGETQYFGPGTRLLVL.

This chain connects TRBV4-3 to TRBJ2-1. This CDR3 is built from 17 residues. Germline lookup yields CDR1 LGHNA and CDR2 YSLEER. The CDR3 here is CASSQDSSKSSYNEQFF.

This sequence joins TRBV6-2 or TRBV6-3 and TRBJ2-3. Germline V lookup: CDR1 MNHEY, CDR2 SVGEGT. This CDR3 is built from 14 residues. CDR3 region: CASSHRSLEDTQYF.

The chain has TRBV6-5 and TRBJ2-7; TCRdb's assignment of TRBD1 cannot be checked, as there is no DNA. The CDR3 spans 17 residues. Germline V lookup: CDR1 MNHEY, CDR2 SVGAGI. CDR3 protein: CASSYSEARGFGYEQYF.

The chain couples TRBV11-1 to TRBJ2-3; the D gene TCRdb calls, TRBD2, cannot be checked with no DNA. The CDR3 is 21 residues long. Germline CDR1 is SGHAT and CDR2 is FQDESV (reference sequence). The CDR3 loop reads CASSLLTGLAAIRTTEDTQYF.

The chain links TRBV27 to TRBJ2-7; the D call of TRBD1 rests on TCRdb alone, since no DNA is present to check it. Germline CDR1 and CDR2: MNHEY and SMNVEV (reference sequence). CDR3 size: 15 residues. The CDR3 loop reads CASSSTGQPSYEQYF.

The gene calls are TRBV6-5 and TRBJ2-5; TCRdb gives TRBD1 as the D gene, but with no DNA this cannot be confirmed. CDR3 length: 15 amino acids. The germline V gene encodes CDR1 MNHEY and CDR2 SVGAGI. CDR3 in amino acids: CASSYGGADQETQYF.

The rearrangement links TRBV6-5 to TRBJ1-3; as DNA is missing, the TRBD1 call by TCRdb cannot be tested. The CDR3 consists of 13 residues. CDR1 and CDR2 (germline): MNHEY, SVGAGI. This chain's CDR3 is CASSHRDGNTIYF.

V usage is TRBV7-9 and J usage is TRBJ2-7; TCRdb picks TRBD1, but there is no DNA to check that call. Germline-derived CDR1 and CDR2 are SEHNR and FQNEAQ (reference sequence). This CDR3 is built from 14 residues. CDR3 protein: CASSLTGTGTEQYF. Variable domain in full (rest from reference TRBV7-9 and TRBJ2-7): DTGVSQNPRHKITKRGQNVTFRCDPISEHNRLYWYRQTLGQGPEFLTYFQNEAQLEKSRLLSDRFSAERPKGSFSTLEIQRTEQGDSAMYLCASSLTGTGTEQYFGPGTRLTVT.

CDR3 in amino acids: CSARLQGSVLTF. This chain connects TRBV20-1 to TRBJ2-6; the D call from TCRdb, TRBD1, cannot be confirmed without DNA. There are 12 residues in the CDR3. Per the germline V gene, CDR1 is DFQATT and CDR2 is SNEGSKA (reference sequence).

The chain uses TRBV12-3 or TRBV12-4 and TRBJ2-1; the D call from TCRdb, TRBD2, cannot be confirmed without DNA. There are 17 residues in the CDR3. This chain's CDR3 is CASSLGKSGLVNNEQFF.

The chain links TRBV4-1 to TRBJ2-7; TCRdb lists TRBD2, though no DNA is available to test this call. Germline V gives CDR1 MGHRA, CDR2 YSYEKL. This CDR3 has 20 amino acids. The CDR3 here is CASSQDLTRTSGGYSYEQYF.

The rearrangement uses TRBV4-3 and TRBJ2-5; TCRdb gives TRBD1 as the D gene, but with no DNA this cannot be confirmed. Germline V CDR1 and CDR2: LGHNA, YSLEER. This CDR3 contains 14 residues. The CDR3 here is CASSTRQGSKTQYF.

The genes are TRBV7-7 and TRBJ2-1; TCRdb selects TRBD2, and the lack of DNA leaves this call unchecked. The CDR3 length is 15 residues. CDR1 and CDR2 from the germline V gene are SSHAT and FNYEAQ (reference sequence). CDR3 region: CASSPGLAGVNEQFF.

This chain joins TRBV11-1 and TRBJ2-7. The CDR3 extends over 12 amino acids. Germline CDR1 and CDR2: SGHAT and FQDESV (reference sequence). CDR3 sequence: CASSPSVDEQYF.

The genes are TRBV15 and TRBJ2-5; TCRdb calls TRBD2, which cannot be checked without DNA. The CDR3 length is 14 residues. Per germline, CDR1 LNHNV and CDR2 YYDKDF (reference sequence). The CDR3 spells CATSENTAGETQYF.

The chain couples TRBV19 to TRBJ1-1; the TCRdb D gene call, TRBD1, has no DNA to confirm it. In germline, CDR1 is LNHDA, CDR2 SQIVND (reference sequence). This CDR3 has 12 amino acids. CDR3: CASAPGGTEAFF.

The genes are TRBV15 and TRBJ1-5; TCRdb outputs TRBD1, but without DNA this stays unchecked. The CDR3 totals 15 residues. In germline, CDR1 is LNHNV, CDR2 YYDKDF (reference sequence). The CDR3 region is CATSREDRGSQPQHF.

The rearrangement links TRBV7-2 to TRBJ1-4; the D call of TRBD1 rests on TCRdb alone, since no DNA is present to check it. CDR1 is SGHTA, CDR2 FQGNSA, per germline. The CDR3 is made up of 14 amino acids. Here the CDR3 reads CASRPGGTNEKLFF.

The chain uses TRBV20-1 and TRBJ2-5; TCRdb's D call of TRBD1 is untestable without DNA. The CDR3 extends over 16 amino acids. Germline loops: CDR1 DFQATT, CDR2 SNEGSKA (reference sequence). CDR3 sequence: CSASPRAGGFRETQYF.

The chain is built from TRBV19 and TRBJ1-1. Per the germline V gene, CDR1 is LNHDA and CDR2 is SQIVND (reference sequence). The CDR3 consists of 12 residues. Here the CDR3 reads CASSIDEGEAFF.

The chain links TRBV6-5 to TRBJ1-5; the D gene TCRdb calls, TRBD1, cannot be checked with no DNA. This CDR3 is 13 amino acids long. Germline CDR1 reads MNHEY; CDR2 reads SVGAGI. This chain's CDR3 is CASSYVSPGGQHF.

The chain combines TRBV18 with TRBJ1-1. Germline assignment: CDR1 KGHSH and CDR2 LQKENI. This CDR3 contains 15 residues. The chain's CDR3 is CASSPPQKTNTEAFF.

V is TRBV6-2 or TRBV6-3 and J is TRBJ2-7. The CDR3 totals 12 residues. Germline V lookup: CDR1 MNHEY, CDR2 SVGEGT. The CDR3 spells CASSYRGNEQYF.

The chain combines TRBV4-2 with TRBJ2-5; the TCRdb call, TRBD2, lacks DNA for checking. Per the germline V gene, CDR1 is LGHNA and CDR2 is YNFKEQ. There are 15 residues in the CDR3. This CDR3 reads CASSPRSSGQETQYF.

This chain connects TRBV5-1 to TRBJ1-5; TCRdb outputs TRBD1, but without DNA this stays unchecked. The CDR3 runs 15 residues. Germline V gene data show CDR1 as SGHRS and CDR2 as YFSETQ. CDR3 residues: CASSLEGQGIQPQHF.

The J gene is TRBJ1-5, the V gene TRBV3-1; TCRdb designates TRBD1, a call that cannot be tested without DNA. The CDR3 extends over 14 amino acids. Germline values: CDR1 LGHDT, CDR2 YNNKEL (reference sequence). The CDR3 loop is CASSQERGIRPQHF.